The 4 T cell receptor beta chains below were found in one sample sequenced in a study of blood T cells in healthy people across ages. A second roughly 6 to 11 cycle PCR used barcoded and J-beta primers. MiXCR was run by TCRdb on the 5' RACE reads, yielding one entry per CDR3 protein. The sample comprises a few hundred thousand distinct CDR3 sequences, 25% to 30% of which are singletons, and 29% rests with the top ten. Sequencing input: blood. These receptors all stem from a woman in her sixties or seventies in good health.

V and J are TRBV5-1 and TRBJ1-2, with 7 bases identical to TRBD1. The CDR3 loop spans 14 amino acids. Germline CDR1 and CDR2: SGHRS and YFSETQ. J lost 4 bases, V lost 6 bases, and 9 bases had no gene match. The DNA for the CDR3 is TGCGCCAGCAAAGGTGCAGGGGGGGCCTATGGCTACACCTTC. Protein: CASKGAGGAYGYTF. Full variable domain (missing parts from reference TRBV5-1 and TRBJ1-2): KAGVTQTPRYLIKTRGQQVTLSCSPISGHRSVSWYQQTPGQGLQFLFEYFSETQRNKGNFPGRFSGRQFSNSRSEMNVSTLELGDSALYLCASKGAGGAYGYTFGSGTRLTVV.

The chain couples TRBV2 to TRBJ1-1, with 7 bases lining up with TRBD1. V dropped 7 bases and J dropped 1; count of bases not matched to a gene: 6. Germline V gives CDR1 SNHLY, CDR2 FYNNEI. The CDR3 has 14 amino acids. CDR3 protein: CASKGQLPNTEAFF. CDR3 coding DNA: TGTGCCAGCAAGGGACAGTTACCGAACACTGAAGCTTTCTTT.

This rearrangement joins TRBV18 to TRBJ2-7; 10 nucleotides agree with TRBD2. The CDR3 extends over 17 amino acids. Per the germline V gene, CDR1 is KGHSH and CDR2 is LQKENI. Trimming at V came to 4 bases and at J to 1 base, leaving 10 bases not matched to a gene. The CDR3 sequence: CASSQTQLAGASYEQYF. The CDR3, as DNA: TGTGCCAGCTCACAGACCCAGCTAGCGGGAGCGTCCTACGAGCAGTACTTC.

This clonotype was counted between two and nine times. V is TRBV2 and J is TRBJ1-1; D ambiguous. The CDR3 has 14 amino acids. Germline-derived CDR1 and CDR2 are SNHLY and FYNNEI. Trimming stripped 5 bases from V and 2 bases from J, with 12 bases between. The CDR3 region has the DNA TGTGCCAGCAGTCCTCAGGCACCAAACACTGAAGCTTTCTTT. Encoded protein: CASSPQAPNTEAFF.